These T cell receptor beta chains were read from a single sample in a study of CD8 T cells in ankylosing spondylitis. A single record per CDR3 protein comes from TCRdb applying MiXCR to the 5' RACE reads. The table lists just under 350,000 distinct CDR3 sequences, about 15% of them singletons. Sequencing input: blood, either unsorted or a sorted T cell fraction (not recorded which). The receptors derive from a male donor with ankylosing spondylitis or in good health (not recorded which). Each CDR3 is given with its conserved first and last residue. D genes are given only for firm matches. Clone size is stated in some rows and not others, as once, few, many or a class when expanded.

>TRBV2|-|TRBJ1-2|13|-
TGTGCCAGTACCGGGGAACCGAATTATGGCTACACCTTC
CASTGEPNYGYTF
>TRBV20-1|TRBD1|TRBJ2-4|15|few
TGCAGTGCTGGGGAACGGACAGGCCCCTGGGGGATTCAGTACTTC
CSAGERTGPWGIQYF
>TRBV5-1|-|TRBJ2-7|13|few
TGCGCCAGCAGCTTGACCGTCAAGTACGAGCAGTACTTC
CASSLTVKYEQYF
>TRBV5-1|-|TRBJ2-7|15|few
TGCGCCAGCAGCGCGGGACACTCGAAGGACTACGAGCAGTACTTC
CASSAGHSKDYEQYF
>TRBV5-1|TRBD2|TRBJ2-2|17|many
TGCGCCAGCAGCTTGGAAGCGGGGGCCCTTCCCACCGGGGAGCTGTTTTTT
CASSLEAGALPTGELFF
>TRBV29-1|-|TRBJ1-1|12|few
TGCAGCGTTGAAGAAGGGGCCGGTAAAGCTTTCTTT
CSVEEGAGKAFF
>TRBV20-1|-|TRBJ2-3|13|once
TGCAGTGCTGGCCGGGACACCACAGATACGCAGTATTTT
CSAGRDTTDTQYF
>TRBV6-5|TRBD1|TRBJ1-2|17|-
TGTGCCAGCAGTTACTCGGGACAGGGAGAACTCGGAGGCGGCTACACCTTC
CASSYSGQGELGGGYTF
>TRBV12-3/TRBV12-4|-|TRBJ1-2|13|-
TGTGCCAGCAGTTTAATGGGGTTCTCCGGCTACACCTTC
CASSLMGFSGYTF
>TRBV20-1|TRBD2|TRBJ2-3|16|-
TGCAGTGCTAGGAGGGCGGGAGGCCTGGGGGCAGATACGCAGTATTTT
CSARRAGGLGADTQYF
>TRBV25-1|TRBD2|TRBJ2-4|16|-
TGTGCCAGCAGTGAATTTGGACCGACGGGAGGGAACATTCAGTACTTC
CASSEFGPTGGNIQYF
>TRBV12-3/TRBV12-4|-|TRBJ2-1|12|few
TGTGCCAGCACAAGCGGATGGAATGAGCAGTTCTTC
CASTSGWNEQFF
>TRBV29-1|-|TRBJ2-1|14|-
TGCAGCGTTGCCATTCTGGCTAGCAACAATGAGCAGTTCTTC
CSVAILASNNEQFF
>TRBV6-2/TRBV6-3|-|TRBJ1-5|15|few
TGTGCCAGCAGTGACTTAGGGACGGGCAATCAGCCCCAGCATTTT
CASSDLGTGNQPQHF
>TRBV20-1|-|TRBJ2-7|16|-
TGCAGTGCTAGAGATCGCCTTCCCATTAGCTCCTACGAGCAGTACTTC
CSARDRLPISSYEQYF
>TRBV3-1|-|TRBJ2-5|15|few
TGTGCCAGCAGCCAAGAGGGCCGGCAGGGGGAGACCCAGTACTTC
CASSQEGRQGETQYF
>TRBV2|TRBD1|TRBJ2-7|13|-
TGTGCCATCTGGACAGGGCCCTCCTACGAGCAGTACTTC
CAIWTGPSYEQYF
>TRBV5-1|-|TRBJ1-1|14|many
TGCGCCAGCAGCTTGGAGGACAGATACACTGAAGCTTTCTTT
CASSLEDRYTEAFF
>TRBV10-3|-|TRBJ2-6|14|few
TGTGCCATCACCCGGGACACCGGGGCCAACGTCCTGACTTTC
CAITRDTGANVLTF
>TRBV6-6|TRBD1|TRBJ1-3|11|few
TGTGCCAGCAGTTACCGGGACAGCCTATATTTT
CASSYRDSLYF
>TRBV10-3|-|TRBJ2-1|13|-
TGTGCCATCAGTGAGTCACAGGTCAATGAGCAGTTCTTC
CAISESQVNEQFF
>TRBV11-2|TRBD2|TRBJ2-1|16|-
TGTGCCAGCAGCTTAGGTGGCGGGAGGTCCTACAATGAGCAGTTCTTC
CASSLGGGRSYNEQFF
>TRBV6-1|-|TRBJ1-2|15|few
TGTGCCAGCAGTACCCTCCAGGGATTGGGCTATGGCTACACCTTC
CASSTLQGLGYGYTF
>TRBV15|-|TRBJ2-7|14|few
TGTGCCACCAGCAGAGGAAGACGGGACTACGAGCAGTACTTC
CATSRGRRDYEQYF
>TRBV11-2|TRBD2|TRBJ2-3|15|few
TGTGCCAGCCGCCGGAGCGGGGGGTTAGCAGATACGCAGTATTTT
CASRRSGGLADTQYF
>TRBV5-5|TRBD1|TRBJ2-7|13|many
TGTGCCAGCAGCCACGACAGGGACTACGAGCAGTACTTC
CASSHDRDYEQYF
>TRBV7-2|-|TRBJ1-6|13|many
TGTGCCAGCAGCTCACCGTTAAATTCACCCCTCCACTTT
CASSSPLNSPLHF
>TRBV20-1|-|TRBJ1-2|13|few
TGCAGTGCTCCGGGGGGCGGACCCTATGGCTACACCTTC
CSAPGGGPYGYTF
>TRBV6-2/TRBV6-3|-|TRBJ2-3|15|-
TGTGCCAGCAGCCCCCGAGGGGGGGCCCGGGATACGCAGTATTTT
CASSPRGGARDTQYF
>TRBV5-1|-|TRBJ2-7|14|many
TGCGCCAGCAGCTTGGAGGGGATACCCTACGAGCAGTACTTC
CASSLEGIPYEQYF
>TRBV4-1|-|TRBJ2-1|15|-
TGCGCCAGCAGCCAAGATAGGGGGTTGGCTAATGAGCAGTTCTTC
CASSQDRGLANEQFF
>TRBV7-7|TRBD2|TRBJ2-1|13|-
TGTGCCAGCAGCTTGGGGACTAGCGGCGAGCAGTTCTTC
CASSLGTSGEQFF
>TRBV7-2|-|TRBJ2-7|14|-
TGTGCCAGCAGCTTGGATAGCGGATTCTACGAGCAGTACTTC
CASSLDSGFYEQYF
>TRBV2|-|TRBJ2-2|15|few
TGTGCCAGCAGCCCCAATACAATGAACACCGGGGAGCTGTTTTTT
CASSPNTMNTGELFF
>TRBV18|TRBD1|TRBJ2-1|13|-
TGTGCCAGCTCACCGGGACAGCTCAATGAGCAGTTCTTC
CASSPGQLNEQFF